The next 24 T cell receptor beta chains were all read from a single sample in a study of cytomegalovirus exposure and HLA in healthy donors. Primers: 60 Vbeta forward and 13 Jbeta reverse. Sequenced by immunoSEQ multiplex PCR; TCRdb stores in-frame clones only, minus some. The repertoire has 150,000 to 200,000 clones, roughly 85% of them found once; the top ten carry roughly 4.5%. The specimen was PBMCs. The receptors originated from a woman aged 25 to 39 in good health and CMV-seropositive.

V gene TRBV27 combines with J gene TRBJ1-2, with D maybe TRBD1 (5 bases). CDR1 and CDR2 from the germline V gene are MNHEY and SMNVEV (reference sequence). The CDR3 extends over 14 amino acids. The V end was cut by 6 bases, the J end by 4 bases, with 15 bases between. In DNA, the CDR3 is TGTGCCAGCAGCCCCTTCCCAGGGCGCTATGGCTACACCTTC. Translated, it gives CASSPFPGRYGYTF.

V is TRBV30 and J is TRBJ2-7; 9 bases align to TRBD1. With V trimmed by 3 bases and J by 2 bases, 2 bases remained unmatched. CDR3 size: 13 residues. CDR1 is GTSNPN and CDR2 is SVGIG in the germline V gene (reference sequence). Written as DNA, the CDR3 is TGTGCCTGGAGCGGACAGGGGCCCTACGAGCAGTACTTC. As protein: CAWSGQGPYEQYF.

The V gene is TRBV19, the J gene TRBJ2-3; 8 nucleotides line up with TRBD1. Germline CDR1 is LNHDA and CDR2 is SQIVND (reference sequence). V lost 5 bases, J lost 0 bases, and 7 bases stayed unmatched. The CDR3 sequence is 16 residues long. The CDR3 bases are TGTGCCAGTAGTCCTCCCAGGGGGCTGAGCACAGATACGCAGTATTTT. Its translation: CASSPPRGLSTDTQYF.

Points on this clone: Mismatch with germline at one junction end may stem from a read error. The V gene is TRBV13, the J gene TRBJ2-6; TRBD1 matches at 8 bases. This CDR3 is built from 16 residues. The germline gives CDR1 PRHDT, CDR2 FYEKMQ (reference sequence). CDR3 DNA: TGTGCCAGTTCGGACAGGGCTCTCTCTCGGGCCAACGTCCTGACTTTC. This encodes CASSDRALSRANVLTF.

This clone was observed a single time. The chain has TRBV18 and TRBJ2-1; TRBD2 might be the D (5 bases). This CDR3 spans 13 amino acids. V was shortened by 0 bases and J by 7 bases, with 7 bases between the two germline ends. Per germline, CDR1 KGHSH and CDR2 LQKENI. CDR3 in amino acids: CASSPPPGNEQFF. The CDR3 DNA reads TGTGCCAGCTCACCACCGCCGGGGAATGAGCAGTTCTTC.

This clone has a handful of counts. CDR3: CATQGQETQYF. CDR3 sequence (DNA): TGTGCCACGCAGGGGCAGGAGACCCAGTACTTC. The rearrangement uses TRBV10-3 and TRBJ2-5, with a weak D call TRBD1 (6 bases). Germline V gives CDR1 ENHRY, CDR2 SYGVKD. Trimming stripped 10 bases from V and 5 bases from J, with 11 bases between. This CDR3 region has 11 residues.

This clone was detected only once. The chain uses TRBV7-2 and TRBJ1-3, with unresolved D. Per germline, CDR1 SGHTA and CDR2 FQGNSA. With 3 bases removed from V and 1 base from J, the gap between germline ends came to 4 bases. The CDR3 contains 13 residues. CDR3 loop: CASSFESGNTIYF. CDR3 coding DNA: TGTGCCAGCAGCTTTGAGTCTGGAAACACCATATATTTT.

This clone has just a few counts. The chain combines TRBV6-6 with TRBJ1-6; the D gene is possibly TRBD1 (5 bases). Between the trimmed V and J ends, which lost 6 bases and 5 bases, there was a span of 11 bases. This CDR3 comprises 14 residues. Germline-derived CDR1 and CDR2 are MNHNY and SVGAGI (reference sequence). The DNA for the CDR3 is TGTGCCAGCAGCCCGGGACTGAATAATTCACCCCTCCACTTT. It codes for CASSPGLNNSPLHF.

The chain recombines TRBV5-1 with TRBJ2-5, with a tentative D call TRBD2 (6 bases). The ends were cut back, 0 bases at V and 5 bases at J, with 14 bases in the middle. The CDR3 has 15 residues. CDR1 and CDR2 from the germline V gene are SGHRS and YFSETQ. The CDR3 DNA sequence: TGCGCCAGCAGCTTGGGGAGGGTAATATTGGAGACCCAGTACTTC. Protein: CASSLGRVILETQYF. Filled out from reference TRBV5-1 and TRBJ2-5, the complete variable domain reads KAGVTQTPRYLIKTRGQQVTLSCSPISGHRSVSWYQQTPGQGLQFLFEYFSETQRNKGNFPGRFSGRQFSNSRSEMNVSTLELGDSALYLCASSLGRVILETQYFGPGTRLLVL.

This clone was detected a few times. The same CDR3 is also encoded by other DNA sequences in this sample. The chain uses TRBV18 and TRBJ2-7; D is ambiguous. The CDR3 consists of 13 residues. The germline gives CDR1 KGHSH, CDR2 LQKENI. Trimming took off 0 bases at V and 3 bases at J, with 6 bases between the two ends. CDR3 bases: TGTGCCAGCTCACCACCGGGCAGCTACGAGCAGTACTTC. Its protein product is CASSPPGSYEQYF.

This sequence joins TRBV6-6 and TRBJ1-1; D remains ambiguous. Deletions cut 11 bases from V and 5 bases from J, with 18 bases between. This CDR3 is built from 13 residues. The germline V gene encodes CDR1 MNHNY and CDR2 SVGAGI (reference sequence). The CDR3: CARSRGQITEAFF. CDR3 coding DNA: TGTGCCCGCTCGAGAGGCCAGATTACTGAAGCTTTCTTT.

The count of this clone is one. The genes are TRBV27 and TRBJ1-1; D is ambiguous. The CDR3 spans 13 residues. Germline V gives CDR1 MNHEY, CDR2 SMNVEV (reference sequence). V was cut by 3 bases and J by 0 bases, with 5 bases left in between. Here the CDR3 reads CASSFRVNTEAFF. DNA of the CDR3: TGTGCCAGCAGTTTTAGAGTGAACACTGAAGCTTTCTTT.

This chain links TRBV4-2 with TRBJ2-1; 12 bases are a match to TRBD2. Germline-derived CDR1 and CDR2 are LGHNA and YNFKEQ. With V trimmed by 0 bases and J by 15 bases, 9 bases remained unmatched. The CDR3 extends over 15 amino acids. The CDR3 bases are TGTGCCAGCAGCCAAGATGGGCTAGCGGGGGGGCCGCTGTTCTTC. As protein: CASSQDGLAGGPLFF.

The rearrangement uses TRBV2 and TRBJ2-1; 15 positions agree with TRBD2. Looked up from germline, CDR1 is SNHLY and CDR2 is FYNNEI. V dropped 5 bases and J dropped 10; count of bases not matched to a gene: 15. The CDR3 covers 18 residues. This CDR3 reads CASSWTSGRAKLSREQFF. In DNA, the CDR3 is TGTGCCAGCAGTTGGACTAGCGGGAGGGCCAAGCTGTCGCGGGAGCAGTTCTTC.

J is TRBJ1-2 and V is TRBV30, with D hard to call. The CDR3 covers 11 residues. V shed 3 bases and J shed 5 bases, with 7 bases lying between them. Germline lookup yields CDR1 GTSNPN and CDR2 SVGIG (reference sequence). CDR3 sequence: CAWSFSYGYTF. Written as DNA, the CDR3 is TGTGCCTGGAGCTTTAGTTATGGCTACACCTTC.

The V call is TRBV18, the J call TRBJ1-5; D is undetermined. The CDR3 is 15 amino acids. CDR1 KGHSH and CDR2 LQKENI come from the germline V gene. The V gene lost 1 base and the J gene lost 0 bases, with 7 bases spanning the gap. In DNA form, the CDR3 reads TGTGCCAGCTCACCACGGCACCTTAGCAATCAGCCCCAGCATTTT. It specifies CASSPRHLSNQPQHF.

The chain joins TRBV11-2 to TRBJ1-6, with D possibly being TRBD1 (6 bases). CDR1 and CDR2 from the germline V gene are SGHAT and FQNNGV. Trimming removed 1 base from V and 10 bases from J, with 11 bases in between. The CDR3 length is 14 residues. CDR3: CASSLVRGASPLHF. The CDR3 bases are TGTGCCAGCAGCTTAGTCAGGGGTGCATCACCCCTCCACTTT. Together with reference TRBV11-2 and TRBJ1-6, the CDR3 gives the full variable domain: EAGVAQSPRYKIIEKRQSVAFWCNPISGHATLYWYQQILGQGPKLLIQFQNNGVVDDSQLPKDRFSAERLKGVDSTLKIQPAKLEDSAVYLCASSLVRGASPLHFGNGTRLTVT.

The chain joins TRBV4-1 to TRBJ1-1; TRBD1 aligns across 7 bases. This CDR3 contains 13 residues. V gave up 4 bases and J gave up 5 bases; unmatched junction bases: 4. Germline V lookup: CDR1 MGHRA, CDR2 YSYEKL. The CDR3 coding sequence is TGCGCCAGCAGCCCCGGACAGGCAACTGAAGCTTTCTTT. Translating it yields CASSPGQATEAFF.

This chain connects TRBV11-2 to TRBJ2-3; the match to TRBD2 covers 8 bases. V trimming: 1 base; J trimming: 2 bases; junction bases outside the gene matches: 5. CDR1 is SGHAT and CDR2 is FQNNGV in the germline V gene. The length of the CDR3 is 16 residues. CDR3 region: CASSLGSGGVTDTQYF. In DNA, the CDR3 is TGTGCCAGCAGCTTAGGATCGGGAGGGGTCACAGATACGCAGTATTTT.

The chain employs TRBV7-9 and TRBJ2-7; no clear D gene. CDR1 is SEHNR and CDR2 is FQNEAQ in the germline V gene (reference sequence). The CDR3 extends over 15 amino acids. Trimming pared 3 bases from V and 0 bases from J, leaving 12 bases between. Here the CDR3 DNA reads TGTGCCAGCAGCTTTTATCCCGGTCCCTCCTACGAGCAGTACTTC. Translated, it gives CASSFYPGPSYEQYF.

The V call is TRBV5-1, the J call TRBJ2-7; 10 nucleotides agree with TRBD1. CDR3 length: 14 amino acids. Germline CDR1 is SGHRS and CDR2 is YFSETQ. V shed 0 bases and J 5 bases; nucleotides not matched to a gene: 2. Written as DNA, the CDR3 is TGCGCCAGCAGCTTGGGGGGGACAGGGGACGAGCAGTACTTC. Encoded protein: CASSLGGTGDEQYF.

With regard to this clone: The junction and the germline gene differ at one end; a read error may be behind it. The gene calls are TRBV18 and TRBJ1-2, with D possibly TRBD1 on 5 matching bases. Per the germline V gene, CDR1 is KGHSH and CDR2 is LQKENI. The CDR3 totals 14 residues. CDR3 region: CTSSLSGKSFGYTF. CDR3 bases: TGTACCAGCTCATTGTCAGGGAAGTCGTTTGGCTACACCTTC.

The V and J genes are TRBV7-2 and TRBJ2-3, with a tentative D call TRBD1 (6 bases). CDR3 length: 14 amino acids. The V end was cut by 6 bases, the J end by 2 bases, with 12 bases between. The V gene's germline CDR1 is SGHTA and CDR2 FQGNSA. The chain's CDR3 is CASRARGHTDTQYF. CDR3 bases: TGTGCCAGCAGAGCCCGGGGACACACAGATACGCAGTATTTT.

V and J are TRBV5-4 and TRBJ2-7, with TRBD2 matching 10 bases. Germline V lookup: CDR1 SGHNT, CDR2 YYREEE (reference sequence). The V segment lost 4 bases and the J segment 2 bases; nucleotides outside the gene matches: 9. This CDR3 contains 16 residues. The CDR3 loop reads CASSHTLAGAAYEQYF. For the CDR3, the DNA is TGTGCCAGCAGCCACACGCTAGCGGGAGCTGCCTACGAGCAGTACTTC.